This entry lists 9 T cell receptor beta chains sequenced from one sample in a study of cytomegalovirus exposure and HLA in healthy donors. The PCR was carried out with 60 Vbeta primers and 13 Jbeta primers. Some clones are missing from TCRdb's copy, which holds only in-frame ones; the method was immunoSEQ multiplex PCR. This table holds about 63,000 clones, 65% to 85% found once. Sequencing input: PBMCs. The receptors derive from a woman younger than 45 in good health and CMV-seronegative.

The chain is built from TRBV4-3 and TRBJ2-3; D remains unclear. Germline CDR1 is LGHNA and CDR2 is YSLEER. The CDR3 consists of 16 residues. V was clipped by 1 base and J by 0 bases, with 11 bases between them. The CDR3 spells CASSQVAMTSTDTQYF. The CDR3, as DNA: TGCGCCAGCAGCCAAGTCGCGATGACTAGCACAGATACGCAGTATTTT.

In DNA form, the CDR3 reads TGCGCCAGCAGCTTGGAAGCGGATACGCAGTATTTT. Translation: CASSLEADTQYF. V gene TRBV5-1 combines with J gene TRBJ2-3; D not certain. Germline lookup yields CDR1 SGHRS and CDR2 YFSETQ. This CDR3 spans 12 amino acids. Trimming removed 0 bases at V and 6 bases at J, with 5 bases between.

J is TRBJ2-2 and V is TRBV5-4; a possible D gene is TRBD1 (5 bases). In germline, CDR1 is SGHNT, CDR2 YYREEE (reference sequence). V dropped 4 bases and J dropped 6 bases, with 13 bases sitting between them. The length of the CDR3 is 14 residues. CDR3 bases: TGTGCCAGCAGCCAAGGGGTCTCGGCCGGGGAGCTGTTTTTT. As protein: CASSQGVSAGELFF.

The chain recombines TRBV19 with TRBJ1-2, with 11 positions matching TRBD1. Losses at the gene ends were 10 bases for V and 4 bases for J; bases not matched to a gene: 11. This CDR3 is 15 amino acids long. Germline V gene sequence: CDR1 LNHDA, CDR2 SQIVND (reference sequence). CDR3 sequence: CATHRDRGRGYGYTF. The CDR3 bases are TGTGCCACCCACCGGGACAGGGGGAGAGGCTATGGCTACACCTTC. Complete variable domain (other parts from reference TRBV19 and TRBJ1-2): DGGITQSPKYLFRKEGQNVTLSCEQNLNHDAMYWYRQDPGQGLRLIYYSQIVNDFQKGDIAEGYSVSREKKESFPLTVTSAQKNPTAFYLCATHRDRGRGYGYTFGSGTRLTVV.

This sequence joins TRBV30 and TRBJ1-6; D ambiguous. Per the germline V gene, CDR1 is GTSNPN and CDR2 is SVGIG (reference sequence). V lost 1 base and J lost 7, with 8 bases in between. CDR3 length: 13 amino acids. For the CDR3, the DNA is TGTGCCTGGAGTGAGGCGGCCAATTCACCCCTCCACTTT. Amino acid sequence: CAWSEAANSPLHF.

The CDR3: CASSHTRGVAYGYTF. The CDR3 DNA reads TGTGCCAGCAGCCATACCCGGGGAGTAGCCTATGGCTACACCTTC. J is TRBJ1-2 and V is TRBV7-9, with no clear D. In germline, CDR1 is SEHNR, CDR2 FQNEAQ (reference sequence). CDR3 length equals 15 residues. Trimming shortened V by 5 bases and J by 4 bases, and 17 bases separated the two germline ends.

The V call is TRBV7-9, the J call TRBJ1-3, with 9 bases lining up with TRBD1. Unmatched junction bases numbered 6, after V lost 4 bases and J lost 2 bases. The CDR3 contains 16 residues. Germline V CDR1 and CDR2: SEHNR, FQNEAQ (reference sequence). The CDR3 DNA reads as TGTGCCAGCAGCTGGCGGACAGGGGTCGCTGGAAACACCATATATTTT. Protein: CASSWRTGVAGNTIYF.

Note on this clone: The junction and the germline gene differ at one end; a read error may be behind it. V is TRBV7-9 and J is TRBJ2-3, with D possibly matching TRBD1 (5 bases). The CDR3 loop spans 16 amino acids. Germline CDR1 and CDR2: SEHNR and FQNEAQ (reference sequence). Written as DNA, the CDR3 is TGTTCCAGCAGACCTTCCAGGGTAGGAGGCACAGATACGCAGTATTTT. It translates to CSSRPSRVGGTDTQYF. The variable domain in full, with the rest retrieved from reference TRBV7-9 and TRBJ2-3, is DTGVSQNPRHKITKRGQNVTFRCDPISEHNRLYWYRQTLGQGPEFLTYFQNEAQLEKSRLLSDRFSAERPKGSFSTLEIQRTEQGDSAMYLCSSRPSRVGGTDTQYFGPGTRLTVL.

The chain carries TRBV9 and TRBJ1-1; 7 nucleotides align to TRBD1. Germline assignment: CDR1 SGDLS and CDR2 YYNGEE. The CDR3 extends over 15 amino acids. After removal of 3 bases from V and 1 base from J, the junction contained 6 bases not matched to a gene. CDR3 protein: CASSATGDWNTEAFF. The CDR3 DNA is TGTGCCAGCAGCGCTACAGGGGACTGGAACACTGAAGCTTTCTTT.